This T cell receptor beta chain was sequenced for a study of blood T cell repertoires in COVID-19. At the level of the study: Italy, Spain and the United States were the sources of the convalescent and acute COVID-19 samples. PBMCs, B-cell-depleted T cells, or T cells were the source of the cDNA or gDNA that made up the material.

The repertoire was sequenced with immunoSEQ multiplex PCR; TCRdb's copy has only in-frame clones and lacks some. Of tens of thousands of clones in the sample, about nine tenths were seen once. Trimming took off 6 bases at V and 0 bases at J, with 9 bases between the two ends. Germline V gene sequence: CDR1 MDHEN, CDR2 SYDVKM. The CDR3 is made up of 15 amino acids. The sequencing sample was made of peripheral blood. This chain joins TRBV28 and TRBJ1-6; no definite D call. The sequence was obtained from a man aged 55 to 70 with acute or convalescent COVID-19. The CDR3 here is CASSPRSSYNSPLHF. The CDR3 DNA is TGTGCCAGCAGCCCTAGGAGCTCCTATAATTCACCCCTCCACTTT. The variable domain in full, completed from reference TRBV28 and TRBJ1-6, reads DVKVTQSSRYLVKRTGEKVFLECVQDMDHENMFWYRQDPGLGLRLIYFSYDVKMKEKGDIPEGYSVSREKKERFSLILESASTNQTSMYLCASSPRSSYNSPLHFGNGTRLTVT.